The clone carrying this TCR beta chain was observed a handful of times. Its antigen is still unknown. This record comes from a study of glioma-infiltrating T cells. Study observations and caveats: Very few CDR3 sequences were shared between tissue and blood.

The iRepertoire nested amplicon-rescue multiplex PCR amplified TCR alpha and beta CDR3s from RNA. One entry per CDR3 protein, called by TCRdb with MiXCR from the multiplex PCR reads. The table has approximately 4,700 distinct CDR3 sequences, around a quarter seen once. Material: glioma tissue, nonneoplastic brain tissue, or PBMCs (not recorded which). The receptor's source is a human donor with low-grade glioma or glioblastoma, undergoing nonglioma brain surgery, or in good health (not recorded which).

As DNA, the CDR3 is TGCAGCGTTGAAAGCGCTGGGGCCCGGGACTCCGGACCCGGGACCCAGTACTTC. It is translated as CSVESAGARDSGPGTQYF. V gene TRBV29-1 combines with J gene TRBJ2-5; TRBD2 is a possible D gene (6 bases). The CDR3 spans 18 residues. The V end lost 2 bases, the J end lost 7 bases, and 29 bases lay between the germline ends. Germline V CDR1 and CDR2: SQVTM, ANQGSEA. The full variable domain, in which reference TRBV29-1 and TRBJ2-5 provide the parts outside the CDR3, is SAVISQKPSRDICQRGTSLTIQCQVDSQVTMMFWYRQQPGQSLTLIATANQGSEATYESGFVIDKFPISRPNLTFSTLTVSNMSPEDSSIYLCSVESAGARDSGPGTQYFGPGTRLLVL.